Listed below are T cell receptor beta chains from one sample, sequenced in a study of T cell responses to AZD1222 COVID-19 vaccine. Sequencing was performed with immunoSEQ multiplex PCR; in TCRdb, only in-frame clones are kept and a portion is missing. Here the sample spans some 120,000 clones, 85% to 95% being singletons. The input for sequencing was peripheral blood, taken 28 days after the second AZD1222 dose. The receptors derive from an adult who received the AZD1222 COVID-19 vaccine. Each CDR3 is given with its conserved first and last residue. A D gene is named only where the DNA matches it firmly. Only some rows state a clone size, as once, few, many or a class for expanded clones.

size: .; J: TRBJ1-1; V: TRBV11-3; D: TRBD1; length: 14; DNA: TGTGCCAGCAGCTTAACAGGGGGTGACACTGAAGCTTTCTTT; CDR3: CASSLTGGDTEAFF
size: .; J: TRBJ2-7; V: TRBV28; D: TRBD1; length: 17; DNA: TGTGCCAGCGGCTCGGGGCCCTGGGGGACAGGGGTCTACGAGCAGTACTTC; CDR3: CASGSGPWGTGVYEQYF
size: .; J: TRBJ2-7; V: TRBV7-2; D: .; length: 12; DNA: TGTGCCAGCAGCTATACAGGACAGCTACAGTACTTC; CDR3: CASSYTGQLQYF
size: .; J: TRBJ2-2; V: TRBV9; D: .; length: 16; DNA: TGTGCCAGCAGCGCCACCCCTAGGGGGGGCACCGGGGAGCTGTTTTTT; CDR3: CASSATPRGGTGELFF
size: once; J: TRBJ1-2; V: TRBV24-1; D: .; length: 14; DNA: TGTGCCACCAGTGCCCCGGGCATTAACTATGGCTACACCTTC; CDR3: CATSAPGINYGYTF
size: .; J: TRBJ2-7; V: TRBV4-1; D: .; length: 13; DNA: TGCGCCAGCAGCCCCTGGCAAGGGGACGAGCAGTACTTC; CDR3: CASSPWQGDEQYF
size: .; J: TRBJ1-5; V: TRBV5-6; D: .; length: 12; DNA: TGTGCCAGCAGCTTGGGGGATCAGCCCCAGCATTTT; CDR3: CASSLGDQPQHF
size: .; J: TRBJ2-1; V: TRBV11-3; D: TRBD2; length: 17; DNA: TGTGCCAGCAGCTCGGAATGGGGCGGGAGGTCGTACAATGAGCAGTTCTTC; CDR3: CASSSEWGGRSYNEQFF
size: .; J: TRBJ2-7; V: TRBV7-8; D: .; length: 11; DNA: TGTGCCAGCCGCTCAAAGTACGAGCAGTACTTC; CDR3: CASRSKYEQYF
size: .; J: TRBJ1-1; V: TRBV6-5; D: .; length: 14; DNA: TGTGCCAGCACCCACTTGAGGGGTAACACTGAAGCTTTCTTT; CDR3: CASTHLRGNTEAFF
size: .; J: TRBJ2-7; V: TRBV5-1; D: TRBD1; length: 15; DNA: TGCGCCAGCAGCTCGACAGGGGAAATGCCCTACGAGCAGTACTTC; CDR3: CASSSTGEMPYEQYF
size: .; J: TRBJ2-7; V: TRBV29-1; D: TRBD2; length: 14; DNA: TGCAGCGTTGAAAAGCGGGAAGGTGTCGACGAGCAGTACTTC; CDR3: CSVEKREGVDEQYF
size: .; J: TRBJ2-1; V: TRBV5-1; D: TRBD2; length: 15; DNA: TGCGCCAGCATGACAACTAGCGGGAATTTCAATGAGCAGTTCTTC; CDR3: CASMTTSGNFNEQFF
size: .; J: TRBJ2-1; V: TRBV18; D: TRBD1; length: 16; DNA: TGTGCCAGCTCACCCGGGACAGGGGTCTCCTACAATGAGCAGTTCTTC; CDR3: CASSPGTGVSYNEQFF
size: .; J: TRBJ1-2; V: TRBV6-5; D: TRBD1; length: 13; DNA: TGTGCCAGCAGGGCGGACAGGTCACGAGGCTACACCTTC; CDR3: CASRADRSRGYTF
size: .; J: TRBJ1-5; V: TRBV18; D: .; length: 16; DNA: TGTGCCAGCTCATTGAGTCCTAACCGGCCGGGTCAGCCCCAGCATTTT; CDR3: CASSLSPNRPGQPQHF
size: .; J: TRBJ2-3; V: TRBV4-1; D: TRBD2; length: 17; DNA: TGCGCCAGCAGCTCCTCCTCTCTAGCGGGCGAGTTTGGTACGCAGTATTTT; CDR3: CASSSSSLAGEFGTQYF
size: once; J: TRBJ2-1; V: TRBV25-1; D: .; length: 18; DNA: TGTGCCAGCAGTTCTCCCCTAGGCGGGATAGGCGCCTACAATGAGCAGTTCTTC; CDR3: CASSSPLGGIGAYNEQFF
size: .; J: TRBJ1-1; V: TRBV5-1; D: .; length: 15; DNA: TGCGCCAGCAGCTTCCTTGGGGAGGGAGAGACTGAAGCTTTCTTT; CDR3: CASSFLGEGETEAFF
size: once; J: TRBJ1-1; V: TRBV30; D: .; length: 13; DNA: TGTGCCTGGAAATCAGGACCCAACACTGAAGCTTTCTTT; CDR3: CAWKSGPNTEAFF
size: .; J: TRBJ1-4; V: TRBV28; D: .; length: 14; DNA: TGTGCCAGCAGTTTAGAGGGGGGCAATGAAAAACTGTTTTTT; CDR3: CASSLEGGNEKLFF
size: .; J: TRBJ2-3; V: TRBV7-3; D: .; length: 13; DNA: TGTGCCAGCAGCTTAGGGCAGGTCGATACGCAGTATTTT; CDR3: CASSLGQVDTQYF
size: .; J: TRBJ2-7; V: TRBV10-3; D: .; length: 13; DNA: TGTGCCACCCGACTAGATAGTACTTACGAGCAGTACTTC; CDR3: CATRLDSTYEQYF
size: .; J: TRBJ1-1; V: TRBV18; D: .; length: 14; DNA: TGTGCCAACTCACGGGTGGACAAAAACACTGAAGCTTTCTTT; CDR3: CANSRVDKNTEAFF
size: .; J: TRBJ1-5; V: TRBV28; D: TRBD1; length: 14; DNA: TGTGCCAGCAGTACGGGGACAGGCGATCAGCCCCAGCATTTT; CDR3: CASSTGTGDQPQHF
size: .; J: TRBJ1-5; V: TRBV6-2/TRBV6-3; D: .; length: 12; DNA: TGTGCCAGCAGTCATCACTGGCAGCCCCAGCATTTT; CDR3: CASSHHWQPQHF
size: .; J: TRBJ2-1; V: TRBV7-6; D: TRBD2; length: 17; DNA: TGTGCCAGCAGCTCAACTAGCGGGAGACACTCCTACAATGAGCAGTTCTTC; CDR3: CASSSTSGRHSYNEQFF
size: .; J: TRBJ1-5; V: TRBV6-5; D: TRBD1; length: 13; DNA: TGTGCCAGCAGACCAAGGACAGGTCAGCCCCAGCATTTT; CDR3: CASRPRTGQPQHF
size: .; J: TRBJ2-5; V: TRBV10-3; D: .; length: 15; DNA: TGTGCCATCAGTGATAGGGGGGGCCGGCAAGAGACCCAGTACTTC; CDR3: CAISDRGGRQETQYF
size: few; J: TRBJ1-1; V: TRBV6-6; D: TRBD1; length: 15; DNA: TGTGCCAGCAACCAGGGGGCAGGGTGGAGCACTGAAGCTTTCTTT; CDR3: CASNQGAGWSTEAFF
size: .; J: TRBJ2-7; V: TRBV2; D: TRBD1; length: 15; DNA: TGTGCCAGCAGTCCCACCCGACAGGGGGCGGGCGAGCAGTACTTC; CDR3: CASSPTRQGAGEQYF
size: .; J: TRBJ2-5; V: TRBV6-2/TRBV6-3; D: .; length: 15; DNA: TGTGCCAGCAGTTACTTGAAAGACTCTCAAGAGACCCAGTACTTC; CDR3: CASSYLKDSQETQYF
size: .; J: TRBJ2-1; V: TRBV18; D: TRBD1; length: 15; DNA: TGTGCCAGCTCACCAGGCGGACAGGGTGGCAATGAGCAGTTCTTC; CDR3: CASSPGGQGGNEQFF
size: .; J: TRBJ1-1; V: TRBV5-1; D: .; length: 13; DNA: TGCGCCAGCAGCACGACAGGGAACACTGAAGCTTTCTTT; CDR3: CASSTTGNTEAFF
size: .; J: TRBJ2-1; V: TRBV7-9; D: .; length: 13; DNA: TGTGCCAGCAGCTACGGACAGAGGAATGAGCAGTTCTTC; CDR3: CASSYGQRNEQFF
size: .; J: TRBJ2-7; V: TRBV14; D: TRBD1; length: 16; DNA: TGTGCCAGCAGCCCGCGGTGGGCAGGGGGCCCCTACGAGCAGTACTTC; CDR3: CASSPRWAGGPYEQYF
size: .; J: TRBJ1-2; V: TRBV27; D: .; length: 17; DNA: TGTGCCAGCAGTGTTACAGGTGGCCCTCCCCCCAACTATGGCTACACCTTC; CDR3: CASSVTGGPPPNYGYTF
size: .; J: TRBJ1-1; V: TRBV7-9; D: .; length: 16; DNA: TGTGCCAGCAGCTTAGGGGCCGCGGACAGACCCACTGAAGCTTTCTTT; CDR3: CASSLGAADRPTEAFF
size: .; J: TRBJ2-6; V: TRBV30; D: .; length: 15; DNA: TGTGCCTGGGACAGGTCCCTGCCTGGGGCCAACGTCCTGACTTTC; CDR3: CAWDRSLPGANVLTF
size: .; J: TRBJ1-2; V: TRBV6-5; D: TRBD1; length: 11; DNA: TGTGCCAGCCAGGGGGTGGGAGGCTACACCTTC; CDR3: CASQGVGGYTF
size: .; J: TRBJ1-1; V: TRBV11-2; D: .; length: 14; DNA: TGTGCCAGCAGACCACCGTCAGCGAACACTGAAGCTTTCTTT; CDR3: CASRPPSANTEAFF
size: .; J: TRBJ2-5; V: TRBV25-1; D: .; length: 13; DNA: TGTGCCAGCAGTGAGAGGGGGGAAGAGACCCAGTACTTC; CDR3: CASSERGEETQYF
size: .; J: TRBJ2-3; V: TRBV7-2; D: TRBD2; length: 17; DNA: TGTGCCAGCAGCTTAGATGGGGCTAGCGGGAATTTCGATACGCAGTATTTT; CDR3: CASSLDGASGNFDTQYF
size: .; J: TRBJ2-7; V: TRBV10-1; D: TRBD2; length: 12; DNA: TGCGCCAGCAGTGAGATACTAGCGGAGCAGTACTTC; CDR3: CASSEILAEQYF
size: .; J: TRBJ1-2; V: TRBV11-3; D: TRBD1; length: 16; DNA: TGTGCCAGCAGCTTAACGGGGGGACAGGGGAACTATGGCTACACCTTC; CDR3: CASSLTGGQGNYGYTF
size: .; J: TRBJ2-5; V: TRBV27; D: TRBD1; length: 13; DNA: TGTGCCAGCAGTCCCTCCCGACAGGGAACCCAGTACTTC; CDR3: CASSPSRQGTQYF
size: .; J: TRBJ2-7; V: TRBV18; D: .; length: 14; DNA: TGTGCCAGCACACCTACTCCCGGGGCCTACGAGCAGTACTTC; CDR3: CASTPTPGAYEQYF
size: .; J: TRBJ2-7; V: TRBV18; D: TRBD2; length: 14; DNA: TGTGCCAGCTCATCGGGACTAGCGGGAGTTGAGCAGTACTTC; CDR3: CASSSGLAGVEQYF
size: .; J: TRBJ2-3; V: TRBV6-1; D: .; length: 16; DNA: TGTGCCAGCAGTGCACTACAGGTCGCGGGCACAGATACGCAGTATTTT; CDR3: CASSALQVAGTDTQYF
size: .; J: TRBJ2-2; V: TRBV5-1; D: TRBD1; length: 13; DNA: TGCGCCAGCAGATTGACAGGGACCGGGGAGCTGTTTTTT; CDR3: CASRLTGTGELFF